The TCR beta chain under discussion was sequenced for a study of blood T cells in healthy people across ages. Findings and caveats of the study: Estimates drawn from one million T cells were deemed to understate diversity.

The CDR3 length is 15 residues. V lost 0 bases and J lost 4; bases outside the gene matches: 7. The V gene's germline CDR1 is DFQATT and CDR2 SNEGSKA (reference sequence). Sample-barcoded 5' priming and a J-beta primer mix drove a second PCR of about 6 to 12 cycles. TCRdb recomputed calls from the 5' RACE reads with MiXCR, one row per CDR3 protein. The sample holds about a million distinct CDR3 sequences, 35% to 45% seen once. As regards this clonotype: Its target is unknown.

The source of this sequence is a man between 18 and 35 years old in good health. Sequences were obtained from blood. The chain has TRBV20-1 and TRBJ1-2; 8 bases align to TRBD1. CDR3 loop: CSARDFSGGGYGYTF. The CDR3 DNA follows: TGCAGTGCTAGAGATTTTTCAGGGGGCGGCTATGGCTACACCTTC.